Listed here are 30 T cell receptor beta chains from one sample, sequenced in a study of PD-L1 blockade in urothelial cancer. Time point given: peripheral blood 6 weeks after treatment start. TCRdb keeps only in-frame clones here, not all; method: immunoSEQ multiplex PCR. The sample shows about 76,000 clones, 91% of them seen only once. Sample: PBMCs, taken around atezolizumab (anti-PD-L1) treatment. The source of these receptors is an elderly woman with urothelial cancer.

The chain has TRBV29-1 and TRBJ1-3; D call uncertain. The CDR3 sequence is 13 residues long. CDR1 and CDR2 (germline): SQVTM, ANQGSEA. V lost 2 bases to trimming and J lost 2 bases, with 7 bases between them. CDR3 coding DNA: TGCAGCGTTGAAAGAACAGCTGGAAACACCATATATTTT. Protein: CSVERTAGNTIYF.

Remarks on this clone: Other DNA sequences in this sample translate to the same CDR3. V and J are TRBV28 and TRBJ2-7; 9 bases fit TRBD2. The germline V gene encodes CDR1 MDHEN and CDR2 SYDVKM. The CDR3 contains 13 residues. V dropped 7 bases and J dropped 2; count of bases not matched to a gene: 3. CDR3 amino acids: CASNLAGPYEQYF. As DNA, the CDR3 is TGTGCCAGCAACCTAGCGGGGCCCTACGAGCAGTACTTC.

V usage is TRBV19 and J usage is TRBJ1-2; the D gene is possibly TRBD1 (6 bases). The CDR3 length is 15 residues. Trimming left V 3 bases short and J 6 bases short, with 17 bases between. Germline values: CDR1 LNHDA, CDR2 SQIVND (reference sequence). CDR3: CASSMRGPLRDGYTF. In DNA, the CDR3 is TGTGCCAGTAGTATGCGGGGGCCCCTCCGTGATGGCTACACCTTC.

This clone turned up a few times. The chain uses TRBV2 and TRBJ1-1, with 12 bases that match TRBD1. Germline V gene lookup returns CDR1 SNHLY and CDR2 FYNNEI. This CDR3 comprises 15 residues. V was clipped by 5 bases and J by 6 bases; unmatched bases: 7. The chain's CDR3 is CASSRDRGHGAEAFF. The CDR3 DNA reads TGTGCCAGCAGTCGGGACAGGGGGCACGGTGCTGAAGCTTTCTTT.

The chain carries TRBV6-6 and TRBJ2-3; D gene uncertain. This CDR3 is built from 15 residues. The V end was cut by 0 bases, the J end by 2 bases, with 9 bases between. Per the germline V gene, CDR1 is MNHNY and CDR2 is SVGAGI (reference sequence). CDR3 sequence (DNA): TGTGCCAGCAGTTACTCGAGGCAGACCACAGATACGCAGTATTTT. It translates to CASSYSRQTTDTQYF.

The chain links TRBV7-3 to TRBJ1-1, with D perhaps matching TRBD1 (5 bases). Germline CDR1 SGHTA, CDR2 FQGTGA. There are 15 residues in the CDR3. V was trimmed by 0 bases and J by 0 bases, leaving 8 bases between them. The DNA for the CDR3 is TGTGCCAGCAGCTTAACGGGACTTATGAACACTGAAGCTTTCTTT. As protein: CASSLTGLMNTEAFF.

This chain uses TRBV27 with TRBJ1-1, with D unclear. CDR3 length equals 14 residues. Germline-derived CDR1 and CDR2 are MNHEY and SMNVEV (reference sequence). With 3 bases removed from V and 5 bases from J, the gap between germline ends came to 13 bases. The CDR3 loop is CASSLKPRVTEAFF. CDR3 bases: TGTGCCAGCAGTTTGAAGCCGCGGGTTACTGAAGCTTTCTTT.

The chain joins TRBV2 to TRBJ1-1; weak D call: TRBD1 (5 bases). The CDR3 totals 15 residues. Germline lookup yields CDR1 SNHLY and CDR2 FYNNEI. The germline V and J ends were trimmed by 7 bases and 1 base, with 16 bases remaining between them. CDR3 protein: CASTFHTTGNTEAFF. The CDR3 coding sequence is TGTGCCAGCACGTTTCATACAACAGGGAACACTGAAGCTTTCTTT.

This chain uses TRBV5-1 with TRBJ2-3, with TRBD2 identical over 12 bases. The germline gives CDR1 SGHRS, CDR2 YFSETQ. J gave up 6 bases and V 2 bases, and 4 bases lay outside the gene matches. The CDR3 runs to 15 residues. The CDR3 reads CASSLGTSGLDTQYF. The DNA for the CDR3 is TGCGCCAGCAGCTTAGGGACTAGCGGGCTGGATACGCAGTATTTT.

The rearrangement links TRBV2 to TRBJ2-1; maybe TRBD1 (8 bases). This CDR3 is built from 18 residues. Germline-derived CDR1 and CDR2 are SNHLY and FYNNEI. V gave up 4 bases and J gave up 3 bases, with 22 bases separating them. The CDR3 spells CASSGGPGRTGSYNEQFF. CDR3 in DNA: TGTGCCAGCAGTGGAGGACCCGGGAGGACAGGGAGCTACAATGAGCAGTTCTTC.

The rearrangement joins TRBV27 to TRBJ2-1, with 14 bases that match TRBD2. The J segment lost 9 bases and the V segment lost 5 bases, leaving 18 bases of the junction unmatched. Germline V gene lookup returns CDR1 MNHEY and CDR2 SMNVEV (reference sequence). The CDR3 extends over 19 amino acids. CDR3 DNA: TGTGCCAGCAGTCAACGTCCCGGGACTAGCGGGAGCATCAAGGGTGAGCAGTTCTTC. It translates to CASSQRPGTSGSIKGEQFF.

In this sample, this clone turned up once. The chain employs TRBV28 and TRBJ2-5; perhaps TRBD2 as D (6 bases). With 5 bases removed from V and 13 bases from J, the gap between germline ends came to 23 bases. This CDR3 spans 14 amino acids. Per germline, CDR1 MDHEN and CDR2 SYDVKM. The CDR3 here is CASSPRERVSGRYF. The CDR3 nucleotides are TGTGCCAGCAGTCCTCGGGAGAGAGTGTCCGGAAGGTACTTC.

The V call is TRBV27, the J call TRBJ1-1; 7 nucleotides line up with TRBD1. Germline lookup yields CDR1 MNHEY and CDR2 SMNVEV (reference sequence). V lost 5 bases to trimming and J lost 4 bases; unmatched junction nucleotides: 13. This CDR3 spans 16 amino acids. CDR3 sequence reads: CASSLRWGQNSTEAFF. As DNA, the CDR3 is TGTGCCAGCAGTCTCAGGTGGGGACAGAATTCCACTGAAGCTTTCTTT.

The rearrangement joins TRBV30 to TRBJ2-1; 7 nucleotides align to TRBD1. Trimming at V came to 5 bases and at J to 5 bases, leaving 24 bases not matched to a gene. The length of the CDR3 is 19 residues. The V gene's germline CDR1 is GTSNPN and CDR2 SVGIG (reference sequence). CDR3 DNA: TGTGCCTGGTCACCCAGCCGGACAGGTCCCTTTTTCCCCCACAATGAGCAGTTCTTC. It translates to CAWSPSRTGPFFPHNEQFF.

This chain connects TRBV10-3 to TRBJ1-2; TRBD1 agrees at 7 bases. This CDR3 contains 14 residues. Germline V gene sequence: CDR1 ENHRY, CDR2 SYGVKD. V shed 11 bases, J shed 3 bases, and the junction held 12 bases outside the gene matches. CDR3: CAVRQGKGDYGYTF. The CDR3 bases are TGTGCCGTCCGACAGGGAAAGGGCGACTATGGCTACACCTTC.

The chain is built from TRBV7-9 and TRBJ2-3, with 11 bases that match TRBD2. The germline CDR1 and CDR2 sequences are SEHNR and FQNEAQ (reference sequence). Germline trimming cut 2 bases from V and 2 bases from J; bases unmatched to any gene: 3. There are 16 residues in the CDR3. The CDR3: CASSLRLAGFTDTQYF. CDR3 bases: TGTGCCAGCAGCTTAAGACTAGCGGGATTCACAGATACGCAGTATTTT.

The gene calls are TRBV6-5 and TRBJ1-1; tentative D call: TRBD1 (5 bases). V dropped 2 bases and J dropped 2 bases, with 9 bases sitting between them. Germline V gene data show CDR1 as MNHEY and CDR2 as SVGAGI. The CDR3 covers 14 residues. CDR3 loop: CASSYATVNTEAFF. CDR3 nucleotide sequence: TGTGCCAGCAGTTACGCGACAGTTAACACTGAAGCTTTCTTT.

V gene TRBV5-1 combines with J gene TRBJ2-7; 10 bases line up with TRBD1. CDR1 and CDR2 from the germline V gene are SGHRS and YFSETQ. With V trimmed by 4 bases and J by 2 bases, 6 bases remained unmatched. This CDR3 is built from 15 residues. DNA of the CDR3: TGCGCCAGCAGCCCCCGACAGGGGGCGGCCTACGAGCAGTACTTC. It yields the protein CASSPRQGAAYEQYF. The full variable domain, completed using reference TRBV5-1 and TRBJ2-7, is KAGVTQTPRYLIKTRGQQVTLSCSPISGHRSVSWYQQTPGQGLQFLFEYFSETQRNKGNFPGRFSGRQFSNSRSEMNVSTLELGDSALYLCASSPRQGAAYEQYFGPGTRLTVT.

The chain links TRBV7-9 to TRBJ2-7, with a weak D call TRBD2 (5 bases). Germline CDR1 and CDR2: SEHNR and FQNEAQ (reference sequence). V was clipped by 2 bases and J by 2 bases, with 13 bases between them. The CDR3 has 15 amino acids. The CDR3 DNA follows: TGTGCCAGCAGCTTACCTCTCCTCGGGGCCTACGAGCAGTACTTC. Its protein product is CASSLPLLGAYEQYF.

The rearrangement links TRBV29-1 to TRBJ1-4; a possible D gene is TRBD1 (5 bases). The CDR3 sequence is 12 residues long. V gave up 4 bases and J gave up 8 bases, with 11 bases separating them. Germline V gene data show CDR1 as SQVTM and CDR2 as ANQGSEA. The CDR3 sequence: CSVGQGREKLFF. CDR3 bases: TGCAGCGTTGGCCAGGGCCGGGAAAAACTGTTTTTT.

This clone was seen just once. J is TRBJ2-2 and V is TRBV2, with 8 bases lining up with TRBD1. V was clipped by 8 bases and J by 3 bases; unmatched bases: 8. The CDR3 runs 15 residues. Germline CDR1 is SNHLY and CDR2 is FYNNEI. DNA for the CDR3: TGTGCCAGCTTCGGCGGGACAGGCTACACCGGGGAGCTGTTTTTT. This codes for CASFGGTGYTGELFF. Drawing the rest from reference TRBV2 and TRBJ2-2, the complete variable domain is EPEVTQTPSHQVTQMGQEVILRCVPISNHLYFYWYRQILGQKVEFLVSFYNNEISEKSEIFDDQFSVERPDGSNFTLKIRSTKLEDSAMYFCASFGGTGYTGELFFGEGSRLTVL.

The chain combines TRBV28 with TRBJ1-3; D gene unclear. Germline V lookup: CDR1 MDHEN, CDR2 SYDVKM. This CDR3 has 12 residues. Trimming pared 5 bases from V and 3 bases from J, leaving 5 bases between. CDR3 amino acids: CASSLSGNTIYF. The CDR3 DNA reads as TGTGCCAGCAGTCTCAGTGGAAACACCATATATTTT.

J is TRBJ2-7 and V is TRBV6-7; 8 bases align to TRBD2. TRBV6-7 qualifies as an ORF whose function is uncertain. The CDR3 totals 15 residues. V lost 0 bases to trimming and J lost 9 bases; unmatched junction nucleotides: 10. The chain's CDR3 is CASSYSMWLAGPQYF. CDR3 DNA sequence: TGTGCCAGCAGTTACTCGATGTGGCTAGCGGGCCCGCAGTACTTC.

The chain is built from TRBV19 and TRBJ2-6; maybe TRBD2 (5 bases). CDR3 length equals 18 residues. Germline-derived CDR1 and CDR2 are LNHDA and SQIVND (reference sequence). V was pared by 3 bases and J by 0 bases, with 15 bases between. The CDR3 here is CASSISPGRGSGANVLTF. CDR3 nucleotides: TGTGCCAGTAGTATTAGCCCCGGACGGGGCTCTGGGGCCAACGTCCTGACTTTC.

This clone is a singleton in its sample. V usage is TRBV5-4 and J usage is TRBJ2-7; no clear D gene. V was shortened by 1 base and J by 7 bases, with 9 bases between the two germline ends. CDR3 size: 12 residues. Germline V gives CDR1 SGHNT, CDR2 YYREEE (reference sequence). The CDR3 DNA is TGTGCCAGCAGCTTGATGAACAGTGAGCAGTACTTC. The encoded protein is CASSLMNSEQYF.

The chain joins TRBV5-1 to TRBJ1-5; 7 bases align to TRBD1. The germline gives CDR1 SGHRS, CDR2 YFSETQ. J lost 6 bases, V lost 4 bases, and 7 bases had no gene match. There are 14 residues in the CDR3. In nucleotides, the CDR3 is TGCGCCAGCAGCCCCTCAGGGGGTTCTCAGCCCCAGCATTTT. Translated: CASSPSGGSQPQHF.

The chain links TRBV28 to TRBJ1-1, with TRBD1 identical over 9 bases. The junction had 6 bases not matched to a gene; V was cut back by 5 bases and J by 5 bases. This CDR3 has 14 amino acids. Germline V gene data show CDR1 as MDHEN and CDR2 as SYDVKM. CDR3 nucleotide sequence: TGTGCCAGCAGTCTGGGACAGGGAGGGACTGAAGCTTTCTTT. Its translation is CASSLGQGGTEAFF.

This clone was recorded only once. CDR3 sequence: CASSLSGLPTDTQYF. The DNA for the CDR3 is TGTGCCAGCAGTTTATCGGGACTACCCACAGATACGCAGTATTTT. The chain combines TRBV27 with TRBJ2-3, with 7 bases lining up with TRBD2. The V gene's germline CDR1 is MNHEY and CDR2 SMNVEV (reference sequence). The CDR3 is 15 residues long. Trimming at V came to 0 bases and at J to 2 bases, leaving 2 bases not matched to a gene.

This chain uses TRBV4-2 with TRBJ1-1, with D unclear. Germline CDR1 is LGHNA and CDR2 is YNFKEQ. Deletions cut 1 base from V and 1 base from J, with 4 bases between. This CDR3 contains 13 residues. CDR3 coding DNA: TGTGCCAGCAGCCAAGCTCGGAACACTGAAGCTTTCTTT. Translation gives CASSQARNTEAFF.

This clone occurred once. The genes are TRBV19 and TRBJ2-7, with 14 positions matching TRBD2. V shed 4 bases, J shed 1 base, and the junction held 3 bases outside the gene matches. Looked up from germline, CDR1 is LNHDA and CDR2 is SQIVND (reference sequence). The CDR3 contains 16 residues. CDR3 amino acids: CASSRGLAGGSYEQYF. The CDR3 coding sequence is TGTGCCAGTAGTAGAGGACTAGCGGGAGGTTCCTACGAGCAGTACTTC.